This TCR beta chain was recorded in a study of early T cells in non-severe SARS-CoV-2 infection. V lost 6 bases and J lost 7, with 19 bases in between. This CDR3 contains 14 residues. The germline gives CDR1 MNHEY, CDR2 SMNVEV (reference sequence). TCRdb called the 5' RACE reads again in MiXCR, with one record for every CDR3 protein. The table shows about 44,000 distinct CDR3 sequences, with 20% to 25% occurring only once. Sequenced material: whole blood, taken at baseline. V is TRBV27 and J is TRBJ2-7; tentatively, D is TRBD1 (5 bases). This receptor was identified in an adult who was a healthcare worker with PCR-confirmed SARS-CoV-2 infection or an uninfected control (not recorded which). The CDR3 spells CASRPLLGAAEQYF. The DNA for the CDR3 is TGTGCCAGCAGACCACTCCTAGGGGCAGCTGAGCAGTACTTC.